Listed here is a single TCR beta chain. TCRdb processed the RT-PCR reads anew with MiXCR; each CDR3 protein has one entry. Counted here are approximately 150,000 distinct CDR3 sequences, 25% to 35% occurring once; the ten biggest clones make up around 3.3%. The data were taken from a study of patients and donors after allogeneic stem cell transplantation. The CDR3 extends over 15 amino acids. Deletions cut 0 bases from V and 16 bases from J, with 19 bases between. Germline CDR1 MNHNY, CDR2 SVGAGI (reference sequence). The chain is built from TRBV6-6 and TRBJ1-6; no reliable D call. Specimen: blood, either unsorted or a sorted T cell fraction (not recorded which). The TCR sequence derives from a human donor who was either an allogeneic HSCT recipient or a stem cell or donor lymphocyte infusion donor (not recorded which). It is not recorded whose cells these are; they may come from a transplant donor. CDR3: CASSYSILDTLTLHF. The CDR3 coding sequence is TGTGCCAGCAGTTACTCCATCCTTGACACTCTTACTCTCCACTTT.